Listed here are 8 T cell receptor beta chains from one sample, sequenced in a study of monozygotic twins with inflammatory bowel disease. TCRdb re-called the 5' RACE reads and catalogs CDR3 proteins one per entry, DNA excluded. The specimen's table records some 400,000 distinct CDR3 sequences. Sample: blood. Every receptor here comes from a human donor with ulcerative colitis or Crohn's disease, or a healthy co-twin of an affected twin (not recorded which).

The genes are TRBV10-3 and TRBJ1-4; with no DNA, the TCRdb D assignment of TRBD1 cannot be verified. The CDR3 contains 14 residues. Germline V CDR1 and CDR2: ENHRY, SYGVKD. CDR3 amino acids: CAISEAARGEKLFF.

The chain joins TRBV12-3 or TRBV12-4 to TRBJ1-2; TCRdb's assignment of TRBD1 cannot be checked, as there is no DNA. This CDR3 comprises 12 residues. CDR3 region: CASSQNRGSYTF.

V is TRBV4-3 and J is TRBJ2-5; the TCRdb D gene call, TRBD2, has no DNA to confirm it. Looked up from germline, CDR1 is LGHNA and CDR2 is YSLEER. This CDR3 comprises 16 residues. The CDR3 protein is CASSQDVSGTQETQYF.

J is TRBJ2-7 and V is TRBV20-1; lacking DNA, the TRBD1 call made by TCRdb goes unchecked. Germline values: CDR1 DFQATT, CDR2 SNEGSKA (reference sequence). The CDR3 is 13 residues long. The CDR3 spells CSARRTGVYEQYF.

The chain joins TRBV28 to TRBJ2-3; the TRBD2 assignment by TCRdb is unverifiable without DNA. The CDR3 sequence is 15 residues long. Germline loops: CDR1 MDHEN, CDR2 SYDVKM. The CDR3: CASSSTLAGRDTQYF.

This chain links TRBV7-2 with TRBJ2-7; TCRdb proposes TRBD1, but this gene call is untestable without DNA. Germline CDR1 reads SGHTA; CDR2 reads FQGNSA. The CDR3 is made up of 13 amino acids. The CDR3 protein is CASSLLLRGEQYF.

The V gene is TRBV5-1, the J gene TRBJ1-2; the TCRdb D gene call, TRBD1, has no DNA to confirm it. The germline CDR1 and CDR2 sequences are SGHRS and YFSETQ. CDR3 length: 15 residues. The chain's CDR3 is CASRTTAGTNYGYTF.

The chain carries TRBV5-1 and TRBJ2-3; TCRdb designates TRBD2, a call that cannot be tested without DNA. The CDR3 totals 15 residues. Germline V CDR1 and CDR2: SGHRS, YFSETQ. CDR3 sequence: CASSTGLASTDTQYF.